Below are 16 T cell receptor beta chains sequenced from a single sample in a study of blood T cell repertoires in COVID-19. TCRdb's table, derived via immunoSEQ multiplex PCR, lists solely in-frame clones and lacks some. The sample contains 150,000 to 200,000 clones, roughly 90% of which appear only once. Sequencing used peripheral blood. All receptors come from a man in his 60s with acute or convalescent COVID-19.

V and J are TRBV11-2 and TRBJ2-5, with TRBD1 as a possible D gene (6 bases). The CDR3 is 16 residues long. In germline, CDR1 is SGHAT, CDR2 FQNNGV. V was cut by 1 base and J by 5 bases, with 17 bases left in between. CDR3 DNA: TGTGCCAGCAGCTTAGGGGTACAGGGAATCAGGGAGACCCAGTACTTC. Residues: CASSLGVQGIRETQYF. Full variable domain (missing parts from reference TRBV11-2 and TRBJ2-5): EAGVAQSPRYKIIEKRQSVAFWCNPISGHATLYWYQQILGQGPKLLIQFQNNGVVDDSQLPKDRFSAERLKGVDSTLKIQPAKLEDSAVYLCASSLGVQGIRETQYFGPGTRLLVL.

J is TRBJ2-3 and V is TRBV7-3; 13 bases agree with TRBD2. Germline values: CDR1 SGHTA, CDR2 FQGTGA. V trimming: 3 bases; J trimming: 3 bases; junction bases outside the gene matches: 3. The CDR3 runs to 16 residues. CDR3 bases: TGTGCCAGCAGCTTCGGACTAGCGGGAGATACAGATACGCAGTATTTT. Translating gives CASSFGLAGDTDTQYF.

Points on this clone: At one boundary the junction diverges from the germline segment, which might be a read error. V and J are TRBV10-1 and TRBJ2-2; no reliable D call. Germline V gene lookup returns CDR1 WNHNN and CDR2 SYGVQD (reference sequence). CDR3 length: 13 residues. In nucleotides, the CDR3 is TGCGCCAGCAGACAGTCGAACACTGGGGAGCTGTTTTTT. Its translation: CASRQSNTGELFF.

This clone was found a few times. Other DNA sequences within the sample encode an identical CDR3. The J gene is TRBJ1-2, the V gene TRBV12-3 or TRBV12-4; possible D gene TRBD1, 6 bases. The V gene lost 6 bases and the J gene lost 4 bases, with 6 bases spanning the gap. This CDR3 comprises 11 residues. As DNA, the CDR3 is TGTGCCAGCAGCAGGGGCTATGGCTACACCTTC. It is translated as CASSRGYGYTF.

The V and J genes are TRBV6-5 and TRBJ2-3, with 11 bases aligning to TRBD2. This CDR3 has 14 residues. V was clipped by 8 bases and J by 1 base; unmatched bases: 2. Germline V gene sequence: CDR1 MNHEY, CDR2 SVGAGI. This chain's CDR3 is CASEGLAGTDTQYF. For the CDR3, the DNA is TGTGCCAGCGAGGGACTAGCGGGCACAGATACGCAGTATTTT.

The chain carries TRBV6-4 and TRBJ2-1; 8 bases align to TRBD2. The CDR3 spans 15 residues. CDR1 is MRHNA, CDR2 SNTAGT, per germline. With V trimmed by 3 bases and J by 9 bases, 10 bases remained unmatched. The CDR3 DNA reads TGTGCCAGCAGTGAGAAGAGCGGGAGTGCTGGTGAGCAGTTCTTC. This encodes CASSEKSGSAGEQFF.

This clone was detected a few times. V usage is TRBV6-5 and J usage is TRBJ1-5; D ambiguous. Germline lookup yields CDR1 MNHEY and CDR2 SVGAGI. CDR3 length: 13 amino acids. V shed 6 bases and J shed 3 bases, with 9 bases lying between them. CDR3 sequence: CASSDQANQPQHF. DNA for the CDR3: TGTGCCAGCAGCGACCAGGCCAATCAGCCCCAGCATTTT.

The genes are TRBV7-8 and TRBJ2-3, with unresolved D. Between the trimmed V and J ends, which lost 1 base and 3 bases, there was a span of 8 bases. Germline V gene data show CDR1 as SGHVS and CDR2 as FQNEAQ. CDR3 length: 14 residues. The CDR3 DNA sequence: TGTGCCAGCAGCTTAGGTGCTACGACAGATACGCAGTATTTT. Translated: CASSLGATTDTQYF.

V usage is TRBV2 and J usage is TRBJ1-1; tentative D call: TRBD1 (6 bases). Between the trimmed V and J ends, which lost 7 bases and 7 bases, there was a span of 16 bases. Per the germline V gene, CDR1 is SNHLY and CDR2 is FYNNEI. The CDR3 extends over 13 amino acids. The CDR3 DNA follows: TGTGCCAGCAACTTGGACAGAGGTGGTGAAGCTTTCTTT. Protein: CASNLDRGGEAFF.

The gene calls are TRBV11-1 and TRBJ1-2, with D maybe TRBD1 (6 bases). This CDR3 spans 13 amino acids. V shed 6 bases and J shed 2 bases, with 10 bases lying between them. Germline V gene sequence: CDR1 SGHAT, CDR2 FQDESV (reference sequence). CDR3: CASSGRGNYGYTF. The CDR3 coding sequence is TGTGCCAGCAGTGGCAGGGGAAACTATGGCTACACCTTC.

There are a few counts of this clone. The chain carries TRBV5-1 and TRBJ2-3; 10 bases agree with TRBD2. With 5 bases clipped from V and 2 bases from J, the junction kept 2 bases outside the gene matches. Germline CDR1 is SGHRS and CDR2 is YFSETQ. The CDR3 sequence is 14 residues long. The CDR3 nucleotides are TGCGCCAGCAGGAGCGGGGGGGCCACAGATACGCAGTATTTT. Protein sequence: CASRSGGATDTQYF.

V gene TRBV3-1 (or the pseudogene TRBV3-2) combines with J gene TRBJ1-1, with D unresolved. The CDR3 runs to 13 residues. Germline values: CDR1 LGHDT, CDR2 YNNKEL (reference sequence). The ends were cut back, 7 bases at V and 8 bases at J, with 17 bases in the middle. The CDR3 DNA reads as TGTGCCAGCACTACCTTCGGACTGGTCGAAGCTTTCTTT. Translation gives CASTTFGLVEAFF.

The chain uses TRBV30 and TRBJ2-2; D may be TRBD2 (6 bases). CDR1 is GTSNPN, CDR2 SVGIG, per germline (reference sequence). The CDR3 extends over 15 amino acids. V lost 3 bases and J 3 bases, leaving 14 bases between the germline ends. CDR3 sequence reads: CAWREGSKDTGELFF. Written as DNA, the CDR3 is TGTGCCTGGAGGGAGGGGAGTAAGGACACCGGGGAGCTGTTTTTT. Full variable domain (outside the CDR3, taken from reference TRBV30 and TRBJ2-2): SQTIHQWPATLVQPVGSPLSLECTVEGTSNPNLYWYRQAAGRGLQLLFYSVGIGQISSEVPQNLSASRPQDRQFILSSKKLLLSDSGFYLCAWREGSKDTGELFFGEGSRLTVL.

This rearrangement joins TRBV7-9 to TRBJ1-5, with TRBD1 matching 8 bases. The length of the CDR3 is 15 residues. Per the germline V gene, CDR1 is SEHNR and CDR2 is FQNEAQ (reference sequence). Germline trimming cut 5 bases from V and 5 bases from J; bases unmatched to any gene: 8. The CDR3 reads CASSAFDRGYQPQHF. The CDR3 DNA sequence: TGTGCCAGCAGCGCATTTGACAGGGGTTATCAGCCCCAGCATTTT.

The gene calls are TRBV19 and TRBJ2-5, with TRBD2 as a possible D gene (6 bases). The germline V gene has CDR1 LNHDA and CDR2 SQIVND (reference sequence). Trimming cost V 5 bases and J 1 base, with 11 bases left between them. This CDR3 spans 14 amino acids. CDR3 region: CASSRAGSQETQYF. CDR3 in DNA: TGTGCCAGTAGTCGGGCGGGAAGCCAAGAGACCCAGTACTTC.

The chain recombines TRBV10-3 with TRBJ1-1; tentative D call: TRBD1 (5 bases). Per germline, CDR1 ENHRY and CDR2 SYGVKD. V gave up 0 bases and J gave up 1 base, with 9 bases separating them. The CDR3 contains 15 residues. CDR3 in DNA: TGTGCCATCAGTGAGTCAGGGGCGGCGAACACTGAAGCTTTCTTT. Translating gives CAISESGAANTEAFF.